These 8 T cell receptor beta chains came from one sample sequenced in a study of blood T cells in healthy people across ages (dated by TCRdb to between 2014 and 2016). Receptor libraries were prepared by 5' RACE. TCRdb records Illumina HiSeq 2500 as the sequencer. A second PCR of roughly 7 to 12 cycles was run with a J-beta primer mix and a sample-barcoded 5' primer. Clones were called with MiXCR by TCRdb after fastp trimmed the public reads at Q25, and only in-frame beta chains were retained. Merged by CDR3 protein, the rows form single entries marked with the most common genes and DNA. The sample table holds 580,000 or so distinct CDR3 sequences, of which about 45% were seen once. Approximately 25% of the sample is held by the ten biggest clonotypes. Sequenced material: blood. The receptors originated from a man older than 75 in good health.

The chain links TRBV3-1 to TRBJ2-3; D not resolved. In germline, CDR1 is LGHDT, CDR2 YNNKEL (reference sequence). V lost 0 bases and J lost 3, with 4 bases in between. The CDR3 is 13 residues long. The CDR3 nucleotides are TGTGCCAGCAGCCAAGATGTAACAGATACGCAGTATTTT. It translates to CASSQDVTDTQYF.

Points on this clonotype: A much more abundant neighbour one base away suggests this may be a read error. The chain links TRBV20-1 to TRBJ2-1, with D perhaps TRBD2 (6 bases). From germline, CDR1 is DFQATT and CDR2 SNEGSKA (reference sequence). The length of the CDR3 is 10 residues. The CDR3: CSSGVGEQFF. CDR3 bases: TGCAGCTCGGGGGTGGGTGAGCAGTTCTTC.

The chain couples TRBV25-1 to TRBJ1-2; D remains unclear. The CDR3 spans 16 residues. In germline, CDR1 is MGHDK, CDR2 SYGVNS. Trimming took 2 bases from V and 5 from J, leaving 18 bases between them. The CDR3, as DNA: TGTGCCAGCAGTGAACCCAACGGCATCCCATGGTATGGCTACACCTTC. As protein: CASSEPNGIPWYGYTF.

This clonotype turned up a few times. The V call is TRBV6-5, the J call TRBJ2-5, with a weak D call TRBD1 (6 bases). The V gene's germline CDR1 is MNHEY and CDR2 SVGAGI. V was pared by 5 bases and J by 5 bases, with 18 bases between. CDR3 length: 15 amino acids. CDR3 nucleotides: TGTGCCAGCAGTCGATCTTCCAGGGGTTTGGAGACCCAGTACTTC. Protein sequence: CASSRSSRGLETQYF.

This clonotype was found a few times. The chain recombines TRBV20-1 with TRBJ2-2, with a tentative D call TRBD2 (5 bases). V dropped 1 base and J dropped 5 bases, with 17 bases sitting between them. Germline assignment: CDR1 DFQATT and CDR2 SNEGSKA (reference sequence). This CDR3 spans 16 amino acids. In DNA form, the CDR3 reads TGCAGTGCTAGAGGGGCGGGTCAAGCGGAGACCGGGGAGCTGTTTTTT. This encodes CSARGAGQAETGELFF.

This chain links TRBV12-3 or TRBV12-4 with TRBJ2-7, with 8 nucleotides matching TRBD2. J lost 2 bases, V lost 7 bases, and 7 bases had no gene match. The CDR3 contains 14 residues. The CDR3 coding sequence is TGTGCCAGCAACCAGCGGGGGAATACCTACGAGCAGTACTTC. Its translation is CASNQRGNTYEQYF.

This clonotype was counted ten times or more. A much larger clone differs from this one at a single base, so this may be a read error. This chain joins TRBV6-6 and TRBJ1-5; no reliable D call. Germline V CDR1 and CDR2: MNHNY, SVGAGI (reference sequence). Trimming pared 5 bases from V and 0 bases from J, leaving 8 bases between. This CDR3 region has 14 residues. CDR3 DNA: TGTGCCAGCAGTGCCAGTGATAGCAATCAGCCCCAGCATTTT. Its protein is CASSASDSNQPQHF.

This clonotype was seen a handful of times. This chain uses TRBV6-5 with TRBJ2-1, with 8 bases identical to TRBD2. Germline V gives CDR1 MNHEY, CDR2 SVGAGI. The CDR3 is 16 residues long. J was trimmed by 4 bases and V by 0 bases; bases with no gene match: 5. The CDR3 region is CASSYSPGGAYNEQFF. Here the CDR3 DNA reads TGTGCCAGCAGTTACTCCCCGGGGGGGGCATACAATGAGCAGTTCTTC.